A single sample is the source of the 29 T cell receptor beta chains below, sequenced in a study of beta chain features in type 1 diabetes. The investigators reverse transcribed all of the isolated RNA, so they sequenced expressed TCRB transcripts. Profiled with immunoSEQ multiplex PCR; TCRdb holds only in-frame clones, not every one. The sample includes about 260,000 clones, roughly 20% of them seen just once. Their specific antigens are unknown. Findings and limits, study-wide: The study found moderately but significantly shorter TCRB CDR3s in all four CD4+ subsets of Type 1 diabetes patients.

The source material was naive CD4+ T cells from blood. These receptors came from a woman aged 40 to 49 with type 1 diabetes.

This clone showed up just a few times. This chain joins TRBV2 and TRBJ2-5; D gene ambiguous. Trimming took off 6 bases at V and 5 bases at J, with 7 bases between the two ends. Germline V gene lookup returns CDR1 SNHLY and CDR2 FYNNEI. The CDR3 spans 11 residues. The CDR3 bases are TGTGCCAGCAGCCCAGGCGAGACCCAGTACTTC. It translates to CASSPGETQYF.

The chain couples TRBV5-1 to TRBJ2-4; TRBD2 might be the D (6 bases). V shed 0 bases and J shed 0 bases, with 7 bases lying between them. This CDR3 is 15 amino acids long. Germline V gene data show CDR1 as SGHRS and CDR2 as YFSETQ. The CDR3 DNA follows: TGCGCCAGCAGCTTGGAGGGACTAGCCAAAAACATTCAGTACTTC. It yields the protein CASSLEGLAKNIQYF. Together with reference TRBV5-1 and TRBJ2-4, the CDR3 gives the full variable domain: KAGVTQTPRYLIKTRGQQVTLSCSPISGHRSVSWYQQTPGQGLQFLFEYFSETQRNKGNFPGRFSGRQFSNSRSEMNVSTLELGDSALYLCASSLEGLAKNIQYFGAGTRLSVL.

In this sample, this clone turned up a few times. CDR3 sequence reads: CASTDTYEQYF. CDR3 in DNA: TGTGCCAGCACCGACACCTACGAGCAGTACTTC. The chain joins TRBV7-2 to TRBJ2-7; D is unresolved. The CDR3 has 11 residues. V lost 7 bases and J 2 bases, leaving 6 bases between the germline ends. CDR1 and CDR2 from the germline V gene are SGHTA and FQGNSA.

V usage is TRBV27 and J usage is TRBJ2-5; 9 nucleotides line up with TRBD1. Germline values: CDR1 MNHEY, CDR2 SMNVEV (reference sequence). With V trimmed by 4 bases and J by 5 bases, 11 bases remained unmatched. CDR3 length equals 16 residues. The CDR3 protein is CASSSGTGPFGETQYF. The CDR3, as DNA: TGTGCCAGCAGTTCCGGGACAGGGCCTTTCGGGGAGACCCAGTACTTC.

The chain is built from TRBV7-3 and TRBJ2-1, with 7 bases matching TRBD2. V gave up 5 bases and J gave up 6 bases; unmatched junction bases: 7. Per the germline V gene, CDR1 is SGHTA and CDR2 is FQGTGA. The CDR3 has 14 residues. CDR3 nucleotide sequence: TGTGCCAGCAGCACCGGACTAGTGATCAATGAGCAGTTCTTC. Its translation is CASSTGLVINEQFF.

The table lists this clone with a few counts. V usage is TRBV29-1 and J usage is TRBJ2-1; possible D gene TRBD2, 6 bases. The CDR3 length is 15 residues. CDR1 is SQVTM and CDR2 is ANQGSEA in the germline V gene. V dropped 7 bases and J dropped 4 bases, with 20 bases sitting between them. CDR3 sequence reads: CSAPSLADNYNEQFF. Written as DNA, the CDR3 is TGCAGCGCCCCATCGTTAGCGGACAATTACAATGAGCAGTTCTTC.

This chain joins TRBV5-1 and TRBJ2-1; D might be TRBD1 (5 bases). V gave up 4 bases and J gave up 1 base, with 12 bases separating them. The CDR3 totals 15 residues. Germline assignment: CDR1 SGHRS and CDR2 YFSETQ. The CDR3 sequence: CASSGQGSSYNEQFF. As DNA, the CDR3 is TGCGCCAGCAGCGGACAAGGCTCTTCCTACAATGAGCAGTTCTTC. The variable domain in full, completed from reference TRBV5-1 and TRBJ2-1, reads KAGVTQTPRYLIKTRGQQVTLSCSPISGHRSVSWYQQTPGQGLQFLFEYFSETQRNKGNFPGRFSGRQFSNSRSEMNVSTLELGDSALYLCASSGQGSSYNEQFFGPGTRLTVL.

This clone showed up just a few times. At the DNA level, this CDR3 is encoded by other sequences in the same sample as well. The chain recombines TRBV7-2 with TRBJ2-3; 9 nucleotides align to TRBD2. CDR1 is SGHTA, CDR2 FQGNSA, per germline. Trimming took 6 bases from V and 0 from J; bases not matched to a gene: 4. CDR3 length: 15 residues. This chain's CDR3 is CASSSSGTSTDTQYF. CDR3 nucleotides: TGTGCCAGCAGTTCTAGCGGGACTAGCACAGATACGCAGTATTTT.

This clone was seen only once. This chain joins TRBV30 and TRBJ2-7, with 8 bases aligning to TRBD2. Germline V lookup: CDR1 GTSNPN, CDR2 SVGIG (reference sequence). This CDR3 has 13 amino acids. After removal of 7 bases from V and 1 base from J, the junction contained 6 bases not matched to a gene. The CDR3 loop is CALTSASSYEQYF. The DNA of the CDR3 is TGTGCCTTGACTAGCGCCTCTTCCTACGAGCAGTACTTC.

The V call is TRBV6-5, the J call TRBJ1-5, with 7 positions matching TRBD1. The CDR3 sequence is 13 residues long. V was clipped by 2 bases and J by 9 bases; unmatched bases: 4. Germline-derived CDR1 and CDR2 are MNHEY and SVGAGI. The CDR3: CASSYDRARPQHF. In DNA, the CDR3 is TGTGCCAGCAGTTACGACAGGGCTCGGCCCCAGCATTTT.

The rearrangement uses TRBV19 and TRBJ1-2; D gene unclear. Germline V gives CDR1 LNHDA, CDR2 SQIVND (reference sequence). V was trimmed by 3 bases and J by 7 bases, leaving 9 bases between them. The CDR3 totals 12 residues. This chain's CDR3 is CASSMEGRGYTF. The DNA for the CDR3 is TGTGCCAGTAGTATGGAGGGCCGTGGCTACACCTTC.

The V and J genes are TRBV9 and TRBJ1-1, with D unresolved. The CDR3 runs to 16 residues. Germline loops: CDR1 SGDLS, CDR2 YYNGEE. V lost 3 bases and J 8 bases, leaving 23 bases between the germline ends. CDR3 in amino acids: CASSGSLEGPALEAFF. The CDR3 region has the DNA TGTGCCAGCAGCGGGTCGTTGGAGGGCCCTGCCCTGGAAGCTTTCTTT.

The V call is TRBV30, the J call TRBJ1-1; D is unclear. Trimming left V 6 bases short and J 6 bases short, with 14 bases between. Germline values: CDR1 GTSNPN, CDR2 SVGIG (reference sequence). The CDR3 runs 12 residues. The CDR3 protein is CACGEQLAEAFF. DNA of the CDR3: TGTGCCTGCGGCGAACAGCTGGCTGAAGCTTTCTTT.

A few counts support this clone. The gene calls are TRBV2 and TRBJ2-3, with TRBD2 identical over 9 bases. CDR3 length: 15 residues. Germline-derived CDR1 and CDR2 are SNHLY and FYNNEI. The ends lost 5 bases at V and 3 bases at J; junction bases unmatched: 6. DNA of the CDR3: TGTGCCAGCAGTCGTAGCGGGAGCGGAACAGATACGCAGTATTTT. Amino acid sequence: CASSRSGSGTDTQYF.

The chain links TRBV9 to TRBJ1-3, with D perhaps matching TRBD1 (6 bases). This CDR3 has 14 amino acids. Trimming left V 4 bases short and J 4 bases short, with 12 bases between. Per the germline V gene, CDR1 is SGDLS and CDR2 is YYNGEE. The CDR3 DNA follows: TGTGCCAGCAGCAAACAGGGTTCGGGAAACACCATATATTTT. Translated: CASSKQGSGNTIYF.

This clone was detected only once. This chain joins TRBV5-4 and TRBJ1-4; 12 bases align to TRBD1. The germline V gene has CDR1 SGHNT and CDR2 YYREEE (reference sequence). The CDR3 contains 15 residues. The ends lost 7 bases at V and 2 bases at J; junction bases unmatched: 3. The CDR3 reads CASGTGGMTNEKLFF. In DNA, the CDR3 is TGTGCCAGCGGGACAGGGGGCATGACTAATGAAAAACTGTTTTTT.

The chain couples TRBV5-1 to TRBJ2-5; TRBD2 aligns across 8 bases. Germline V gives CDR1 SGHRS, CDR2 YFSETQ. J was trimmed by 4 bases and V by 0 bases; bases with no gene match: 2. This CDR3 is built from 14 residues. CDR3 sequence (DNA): TGCGCCAGCAGCTTGGTAGCGGGGATAGAGACCCAGTACTTC. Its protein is CASSLVAGIETQYF. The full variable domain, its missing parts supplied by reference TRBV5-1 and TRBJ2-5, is KAGVTQTPRYLIKTRGQQVTLSCSPISGHRSVSWYQQTPGQGLQFLFEYFSETQRNKGNFPGRFSGRQFSNSRSEMNVSTLELGDSALYLCASSLVAGIETQYFGPGTRLLVL.

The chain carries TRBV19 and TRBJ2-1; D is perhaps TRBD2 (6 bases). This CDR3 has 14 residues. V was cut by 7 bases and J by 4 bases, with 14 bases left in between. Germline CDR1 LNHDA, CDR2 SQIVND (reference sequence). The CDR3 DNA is TGTGCCAGTAAGGGCCAGGAGGGATACAATGAGCAGTTCTTC. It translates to CASKGQEGYNEQFF.

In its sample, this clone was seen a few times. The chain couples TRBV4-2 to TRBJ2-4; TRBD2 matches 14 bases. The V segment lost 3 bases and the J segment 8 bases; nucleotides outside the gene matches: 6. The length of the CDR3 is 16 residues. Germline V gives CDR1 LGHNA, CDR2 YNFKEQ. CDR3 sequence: CASSQGGLAGDDIQYF. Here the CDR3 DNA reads TGTGCCAGCAGCCAGGGGGGACTAGCGGGAGATGACATTCAGTACTTC.

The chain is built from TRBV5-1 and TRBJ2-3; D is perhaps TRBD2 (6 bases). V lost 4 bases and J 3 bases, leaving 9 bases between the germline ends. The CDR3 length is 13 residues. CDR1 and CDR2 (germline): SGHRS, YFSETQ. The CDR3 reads CASSAGRTDTQYF. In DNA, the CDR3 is TGCGCCAGCAGCGCGGGACGGACAGATACGCAGTATTTT.

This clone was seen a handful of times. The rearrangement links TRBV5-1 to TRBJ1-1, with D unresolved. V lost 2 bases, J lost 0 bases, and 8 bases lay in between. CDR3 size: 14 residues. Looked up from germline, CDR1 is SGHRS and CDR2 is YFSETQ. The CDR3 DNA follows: TGCGCCAGCAGCTTAGCGGTTTTGAACACTGAAGCTTTCTTT. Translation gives CASSLAVLNTEAFF.

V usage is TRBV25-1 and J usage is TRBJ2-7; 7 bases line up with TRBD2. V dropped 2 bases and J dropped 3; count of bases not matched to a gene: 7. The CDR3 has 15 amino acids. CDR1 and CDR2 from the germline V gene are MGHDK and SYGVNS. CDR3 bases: TGTGCCAGCAGTGAACCCCGGGGGGTGAGCTACGAGCAGTACTTC. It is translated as CASSEPRGVSYEQYF.

The CDR3 nucleotides read TGTGCCAGCAGACCCCGGGGACACTTGAACACTGAAGCTTTCTTT. It translates to CASRPRGHLNTEAFF. The V and J genes are TRBV6-5 and TRBJ1-1; a weak D match, TRBD1 (6 bases). V shed 6 bases and J shed 0 bases, with 14 bases lying between them. The length of the CDR3 is 15 residues. The germline V gene encodes CDR1 MNHEY and CDR2 SVGAGI.

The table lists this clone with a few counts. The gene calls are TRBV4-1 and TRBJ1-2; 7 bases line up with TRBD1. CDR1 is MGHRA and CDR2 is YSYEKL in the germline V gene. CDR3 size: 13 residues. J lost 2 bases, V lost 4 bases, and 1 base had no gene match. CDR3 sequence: CASSLGQNYGYTF. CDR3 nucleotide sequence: TGCGCCAGCAGCCTGGGACAGAACTATGGCTACACCTTC.

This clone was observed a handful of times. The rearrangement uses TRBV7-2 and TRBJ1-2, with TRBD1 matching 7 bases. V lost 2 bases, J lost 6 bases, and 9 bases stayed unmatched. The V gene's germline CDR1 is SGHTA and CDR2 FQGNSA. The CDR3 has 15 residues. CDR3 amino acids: CASSLMARQGDGYTF. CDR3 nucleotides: TGTGCCAGCAGCTTAATGGCTAGACAGGGTGATGGCTACACCTTC.

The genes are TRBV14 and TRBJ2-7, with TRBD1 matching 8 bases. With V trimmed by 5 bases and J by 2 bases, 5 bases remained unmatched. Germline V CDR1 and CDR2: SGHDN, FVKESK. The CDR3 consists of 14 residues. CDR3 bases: TGTGCCAGCAGCGTGGGGACAGGAGCCTACGAGCAGTACTTC. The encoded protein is CASSVGTGAYEQYF. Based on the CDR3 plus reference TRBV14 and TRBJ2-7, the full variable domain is EAGVTQFPSHSVIEKGQTVTLRCDPISGHDNLYWYRRVMGKEIKFLLHFVKESKQDESGMPNNRFLAERTGGTYSTLKVQPAELEDSGVYFCASSVGTGAYEQYFGPGTRLTVT.

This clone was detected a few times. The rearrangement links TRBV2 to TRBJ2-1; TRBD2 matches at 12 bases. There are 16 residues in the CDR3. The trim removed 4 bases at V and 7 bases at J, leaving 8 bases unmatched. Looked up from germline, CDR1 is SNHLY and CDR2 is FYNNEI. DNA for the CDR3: TGTGCCAGCAGTGGTCTAGCGGGAGGGCCGGGGAATGAGCAGTTCTTC. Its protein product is CASSGLAGGPGNEQFF.

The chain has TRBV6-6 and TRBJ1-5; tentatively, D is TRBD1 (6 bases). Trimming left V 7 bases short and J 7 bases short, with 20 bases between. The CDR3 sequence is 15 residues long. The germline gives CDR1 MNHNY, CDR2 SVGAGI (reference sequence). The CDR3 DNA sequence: TGTGCCAGCACTATAATGGGGGAGGGGGGGCAGCCCCAGCATTTT. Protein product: CASTIMGEGGQPQHF.

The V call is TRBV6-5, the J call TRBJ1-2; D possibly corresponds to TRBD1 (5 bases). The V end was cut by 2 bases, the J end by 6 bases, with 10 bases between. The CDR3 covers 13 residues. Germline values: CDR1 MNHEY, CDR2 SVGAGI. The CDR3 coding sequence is TGTGCCAGCAGTTACGACAGCTCCGATGGCTACACCTTC. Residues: CASSYDSSDGYTF.